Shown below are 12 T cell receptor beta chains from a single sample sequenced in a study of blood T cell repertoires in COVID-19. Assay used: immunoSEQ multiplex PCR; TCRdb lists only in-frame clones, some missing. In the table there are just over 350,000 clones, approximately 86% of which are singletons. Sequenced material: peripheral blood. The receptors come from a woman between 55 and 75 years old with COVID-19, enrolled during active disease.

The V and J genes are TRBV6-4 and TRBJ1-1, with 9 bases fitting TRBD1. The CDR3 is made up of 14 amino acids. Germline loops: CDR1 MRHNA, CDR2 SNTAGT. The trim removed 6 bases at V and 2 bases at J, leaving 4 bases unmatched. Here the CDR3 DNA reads TGTGCCAGCAGGCTACAGGGGGCAAACACTGAAGCTTTCTTT. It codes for CASRLQGANTEAFF.

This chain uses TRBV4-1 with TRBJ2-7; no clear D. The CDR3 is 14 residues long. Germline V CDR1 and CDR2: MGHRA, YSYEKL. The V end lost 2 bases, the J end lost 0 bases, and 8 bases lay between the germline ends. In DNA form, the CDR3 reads TGCGCCAGCAGCCAACCGCGCCGCTCCTACGAGCAGTACTTC. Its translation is CASSQPRRSYEQYF.

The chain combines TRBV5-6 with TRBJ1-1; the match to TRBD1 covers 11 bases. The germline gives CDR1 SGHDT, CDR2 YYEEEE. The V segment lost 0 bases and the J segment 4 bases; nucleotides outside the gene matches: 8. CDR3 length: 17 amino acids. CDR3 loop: CASSLGPTGTGGTEAFF. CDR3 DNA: TGTGCCAGCAGCTTGGGACCAACCGGGACAGGGGGCACTGAAGCTTTCTTT.

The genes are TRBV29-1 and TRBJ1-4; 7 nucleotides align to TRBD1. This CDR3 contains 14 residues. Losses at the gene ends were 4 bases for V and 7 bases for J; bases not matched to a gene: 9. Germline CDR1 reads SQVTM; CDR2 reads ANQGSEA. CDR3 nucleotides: TGCAGCGTTGCCCCGGGACAGTCTCCTGAAAAACTGTTTTTT. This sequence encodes CSVAPGQSPEKLFF.

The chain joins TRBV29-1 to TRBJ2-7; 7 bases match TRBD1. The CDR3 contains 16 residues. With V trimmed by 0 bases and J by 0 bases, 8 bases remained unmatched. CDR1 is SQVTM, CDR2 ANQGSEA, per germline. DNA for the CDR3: TGCAGCGTTGAAGATCCGACAGGGTCCAGCTCCTACGAGCAGTACTTC. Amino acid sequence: CSVEDPTGSSSYEQYF.

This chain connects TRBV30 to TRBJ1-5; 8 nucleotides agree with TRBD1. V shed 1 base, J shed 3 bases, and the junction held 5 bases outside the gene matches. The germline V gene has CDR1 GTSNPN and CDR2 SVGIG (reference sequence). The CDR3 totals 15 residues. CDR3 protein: CAWSARTGPNQPQHF. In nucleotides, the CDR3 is TGTGCCTGGAGTGCCCGGACAGGGCCCAATCAGCCCCAGCATTTT.

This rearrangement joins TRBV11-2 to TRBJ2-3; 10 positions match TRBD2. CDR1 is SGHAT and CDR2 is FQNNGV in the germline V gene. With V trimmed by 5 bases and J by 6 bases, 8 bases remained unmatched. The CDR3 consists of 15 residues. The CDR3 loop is CASSTSAGGRDTQYF. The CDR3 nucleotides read TGTGCCAGCAGCACATCAGCGGGGGGGCGGGATACGCAGTATTTT.

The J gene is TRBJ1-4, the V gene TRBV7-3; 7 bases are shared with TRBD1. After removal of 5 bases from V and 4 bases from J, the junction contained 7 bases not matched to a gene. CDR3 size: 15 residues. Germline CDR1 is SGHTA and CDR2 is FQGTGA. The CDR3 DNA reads TGTGCCAGCAGCCCGGGACAGAGCGTTAATGAAAAACTGTTTTTT. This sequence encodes CASSPGQSVNEKLFF. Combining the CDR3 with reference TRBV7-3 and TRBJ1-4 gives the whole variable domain GAGVSQTPSNKVTEKGKYVELRCDPISGHTALYWYRQSLGQGPEFLIYFQGTGAADDSGLPNDRFFAVRPEGSVSTLKIQRTERGDSAVYLCASSPGQSVNEKLFFGSGTQLSVL.

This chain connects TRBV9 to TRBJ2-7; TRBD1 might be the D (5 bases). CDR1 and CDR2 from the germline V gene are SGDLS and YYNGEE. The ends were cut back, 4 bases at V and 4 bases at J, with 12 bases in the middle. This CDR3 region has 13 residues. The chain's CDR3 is CASSYSSGYEQYF. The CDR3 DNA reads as TGTGCCAGCAGCTACTCCTCAGGGTACGAGCAGTACTTC.

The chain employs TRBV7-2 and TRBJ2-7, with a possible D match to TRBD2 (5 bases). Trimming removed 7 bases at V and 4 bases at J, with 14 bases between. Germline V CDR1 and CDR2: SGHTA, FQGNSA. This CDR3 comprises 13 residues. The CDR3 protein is CASTNGILYEQYF. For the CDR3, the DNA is TGTGCCAGCACTAACGGGATTTTATACGAGCAGTACTTC.

CDR3 nucleotides: TGTGCCAGCAGCTTCCGGGACAGGGCCCGCTATGGCTACACCTTC. Protein product: CASSFRDRARYGYTF. V is TRBV5-6 and J is TRBJ1-2, with 9 positions matching TRBD1. The germline V gene encodes CDR1 SGHDT and CDR2 YYEEEE. The length of the CDR3 is 15 residues. V lost 2 bases and J lost 4; bases outside the gene matches: 6.

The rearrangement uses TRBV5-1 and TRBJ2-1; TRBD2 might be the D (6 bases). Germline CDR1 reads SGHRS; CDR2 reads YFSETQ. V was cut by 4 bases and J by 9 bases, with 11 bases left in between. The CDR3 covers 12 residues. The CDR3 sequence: CASSRDSVEQFF. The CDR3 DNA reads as TGCGCCAGCAGCCGGGACTCGGTTGAGCAGTTCTTC. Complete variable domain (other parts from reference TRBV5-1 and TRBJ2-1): KAGVTQTPRYLIKTRGQQVTLSCSPISGHRSVSWYQQTPGQGLQFLFEYFSETQRNKGNFPGRFSGRQFSNSRSEMNVSTLELGDSALYLCASSRDSVEQFFGPGTRLTVL.